What follows are 13 T cell receptor beta chains derived from one specimen sequenced in a study of cytomegalovirus exposure and HLA in healthy donors. With 60 Vbeta and 13 Jbeta primers, the PCR was carried out. TCRdb's copy holds only in-frame clones and misses some; the assay was immunoSEQ multiplex PCR. Among 120,000 to 150,000 clones listed, roughly 79% were seen once. Input material: PBMCs. These receptors were taken from a woman aged 40 to 50 in good health and CMV-seropositive.

The rearrangement links TRBV5-1 to TRBJ2-5, with 13 bases that match TRBD2. The CDR3 is 16 residues long. Germline V gene sequence: CDR1 SGHRS, CDR2 YFSETQ. V was pared by 6 bases and J by 0 bases, with 5 bases of the junction left unmatched. CDR3 protein: CASKRTSGGYQETQYF. The DNA for the CDR3 is TGCGCCAGCAAGAGGACTAGCGGGGGTTACCAAGAGACCCAGTACTTC.

As regards this clone: Its ends do not fully match the called genes, so a read error is possible. The chain carries TRBV7-9 and TRBJ1-1; D remains unclear. CDR3 size: 11 residues. CDR1 and CDR2 (germline): SEHNR, FQNEAQ (reference sequence). CDR3 sequence: CSSSLGPEAFF. In DNA, the CDR3 is TGTTCCAGCAGCTTAGGTCCGGAAGCTTTCTTT.

The gene calls are TRBV18 and TRBJ2-5; D is unresolved. Trimming left V 6 bases short and J 2 bases short, with 7 bases between. Germline CDR1 and CDR2: KGHSH and LQKENI. The CDR3 covers 12 residues. CDR3 sequence: CASSQKQETQYF. CDR3 in DNA: TGTGCCAGCTCCCAGAAGCAAGAGACCCAGTACTTC.

This sequence joins TRBV2 and TRBJ2-1, with TRBD1 as a possible D gene (5 bases). The germline V gene encodes CDR1 SNHLY and CDR2 FYNNEI. V was trimmed by 8 bases and J by 4 bases, leaving 9 bases between them. The CDR3 has 12 residues. The CDR3 sequence: CASGAEYNEQFF. The CDR3 DNA reads as TGTGCCAGCGGGGCCGAATACAATGAGCAGTTCTTC.

This clone was observed once. The chain is built from TRBV11-2 and TRBJ2-5; 7 positions match TRBD2. CDR3 length: 15 residues. V lost 0 bases to trimming and J lost 5 bases; unmatched junction nucleotides: 6. Germline CDR1 SGHAT, CDR2 FQNNGV. CDR3 DNA: TGTGCCAGCAGCTTAGATCTCCGGGGAGGGGAGACCCAGTACTTC. It yields the protein CASSLDLRGGETQYF.

The chain joins TRBV27 to TRBJ1-5; D is perhaps TRBD1 (5 bases). This CDR3 is built from 17 residues. Germline CDR1 reads MNHEY; CDR2 reads SMNVEV (reference sequence). Trimming took 5 bases from V and 5 from J, leaving 22 bases between them. The CDR3 sequence is CASSLFPPGLPYQPQHF. CDR3 nucleotide sequence: TGTGCCAGCAGTCTCTTTCCCCCGGGACTCCCTTATCAGCCCCAGCATTTT.

The chain employs TRBV6-5 and TRBJ2-1; TRBD1 agrees at 8 bases. With V trimmed by 6 bases and J by 6 bases, 4 bases remained unmatched. The CDR3 is made up of 13 amino acids. The germline V gene has CDR1 MNHEY and CDR2 SVGAGI. CDR3 sequence (DNA): TGTGCCAGCAGCATAACAGGGGGCAATGAGCAGTTCTTC. It translates to CASSITGGNEQFF.

This clone was picked up one time. V usage is TRBV12-5 and J usage is TRBJ1-1, with D tentatively TRBD1 (6 bases). The germline V gene has CDR1 LGHNT and CDR2 FRNRAP. The germline V and J ends were trimmed by 2 bases and 5 bases, with 21 bases remaining between them. This CDR3 comprises 17 residues. This CDR3 is CASGLIPWSTGWTEAFF. For the CDR3, the DNA is TGTGCTAGTGGTTTGATCCCCTGGTCGACAGGCTGGACTGAAGCTTTCTTT.

The V call is TRBV18, the J call TRBJ2-3; 8 nucleotides match TRBD2. The CDR3 loop spans 16 amino acids. The V gene's germline CDR1 is KGHSH and CDR2 LQKENI. The V and J ends lost 0 bases and 1 base, in that order; junction bases with no gene match: 3. CDR3 in DNA: TGTGCCAGCTCACCACCGCGGGGGGAGGGCACAGATACGCAGTATTTT. This translates into CASSPPRGEGTDTQYF. The complete variable domain, with remaining parts taken from reference TRBV18 and TRBJ2-3, reads NAGVMQNPRHLVRRRGQEARLRCSPMKGHSHVYWYRQLPEEGLKFMVYLQKENIIDESGMPKERFSAEFPKEGPSILRIQQVVRGDSAAYFCASSPPRGEGTDTQYFGPGTRLTVL.

The chain recombines TRBV7-2 with TRBJ2-4, with D unclear. Germline CDR1 SGHTA, CDR2 FQGNSA. This CDR3 contains 15 residues. Trimming removed 1 base at V and 0 bases at J, with 7 bases between. CDR3 sequence (DNA): TGTGCCAGCAGCTTAGGTAGCTTAGCCAAAAACATTCAGTACTTC. The encoded protein is CASSLGSLAKNIQYF.

With respect to this clone: Other DNA sequences in this sample translate to the same CDR3. The rearrangement links TRBV5-1 to TRBJ1-1; D remains unclear. CDR1 and CDR2 from the germline V gene are SGHRS and YFSETQ. V dropped 0 bases and J dropped 0 bases, with 6 bases sitting between them. This CDR3 region has 14 residues. The CDR3 DNA reads TGCGCCAGCAGCTTGGGAGGAGTGAACACTGAAGCTTTCTTT. As protein: CASSLGGVNTEAFF.

V is TRBV4-1 and J is TRBJ2-1; D is perhaps TRBD1 (6 bases). There are 14 residues in the CDR3. CDR1 and CDR2 (germline): MGHRA, YSYEKL. V lost 0 bases and J lost 7, with 10 bases in between. This CDR3 reads CASSQEARGNEQFF. CDR3 bases: TGCGCCAGCAGCCAAGAGGCCAGGGGTAATGAGCAGTTCTTC.

The rearrangement links TRBV11-1 to TRBJ2-7; TRBD2 agrees at 12 bases. Germline CDR1 reads SGHAT; CDR2 reads FQDESV (reference sequence). This CDR3 spans 16 amino acids. Trimming at V came to 4 bases and at J to 2 bases, leaving 6 bases not matched to a gene. The CDR3 is CASSSVTSGGAYEQYF. CDR3 nucleotides: TGTGCCAGCAGCTCGGTGACTAGCGGGGGAGCCTACGAGCAGTACTTC.